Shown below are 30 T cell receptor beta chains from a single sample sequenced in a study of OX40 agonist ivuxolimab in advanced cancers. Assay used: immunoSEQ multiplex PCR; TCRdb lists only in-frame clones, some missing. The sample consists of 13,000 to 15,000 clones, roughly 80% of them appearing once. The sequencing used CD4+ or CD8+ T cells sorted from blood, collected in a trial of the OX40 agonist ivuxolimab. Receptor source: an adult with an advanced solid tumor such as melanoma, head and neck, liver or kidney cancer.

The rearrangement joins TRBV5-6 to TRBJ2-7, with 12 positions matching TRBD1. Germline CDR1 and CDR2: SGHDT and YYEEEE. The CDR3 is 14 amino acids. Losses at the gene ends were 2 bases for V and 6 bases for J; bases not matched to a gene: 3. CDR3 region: CASSFGTGGLEQYF. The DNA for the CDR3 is TGTGCCAGCAGCTTTGGGACAGGGGGCCTCGAGCAGTACTTC.

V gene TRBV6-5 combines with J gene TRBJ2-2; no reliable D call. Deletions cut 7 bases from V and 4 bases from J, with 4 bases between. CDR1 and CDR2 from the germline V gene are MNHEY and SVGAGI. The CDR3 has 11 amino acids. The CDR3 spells CASKTTGELFF. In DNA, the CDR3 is TGTGCCAGCAAAACCACCGGGGAGCTGTTTTTT.

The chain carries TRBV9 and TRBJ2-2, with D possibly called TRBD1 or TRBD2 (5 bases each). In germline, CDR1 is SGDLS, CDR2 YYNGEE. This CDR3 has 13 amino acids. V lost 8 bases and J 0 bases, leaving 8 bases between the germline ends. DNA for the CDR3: TGTGCCAGTGGGGACGCGAACACCGGGGAGCTGTTTTTT. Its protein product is CASGDANTGELFF.

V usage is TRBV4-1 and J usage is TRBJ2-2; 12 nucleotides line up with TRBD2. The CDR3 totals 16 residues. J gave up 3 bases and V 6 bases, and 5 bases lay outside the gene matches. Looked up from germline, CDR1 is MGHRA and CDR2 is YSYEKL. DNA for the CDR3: TGCGCCAGCAGGCTTGGACTAGCGGGGCACACCGGGGAGCTGTTTTTT. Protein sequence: CASRLGLAGHTGELFF.

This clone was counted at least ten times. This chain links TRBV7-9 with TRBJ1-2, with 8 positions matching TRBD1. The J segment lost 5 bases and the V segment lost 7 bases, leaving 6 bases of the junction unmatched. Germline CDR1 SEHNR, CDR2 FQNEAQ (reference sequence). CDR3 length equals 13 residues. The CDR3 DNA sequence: TGTGCCAGCACCCGACAGGGGCGGTATGGCTACACCTTC. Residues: CASTRQGRYGYTF.

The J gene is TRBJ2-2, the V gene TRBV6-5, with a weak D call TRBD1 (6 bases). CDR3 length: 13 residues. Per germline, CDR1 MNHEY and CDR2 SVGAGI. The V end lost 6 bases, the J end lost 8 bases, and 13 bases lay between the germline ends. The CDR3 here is CASRGSGQGELFF. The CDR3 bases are TGTGCCAGCAGAGGGAGTGGACAGGGGGAGCTGTTTTTT.

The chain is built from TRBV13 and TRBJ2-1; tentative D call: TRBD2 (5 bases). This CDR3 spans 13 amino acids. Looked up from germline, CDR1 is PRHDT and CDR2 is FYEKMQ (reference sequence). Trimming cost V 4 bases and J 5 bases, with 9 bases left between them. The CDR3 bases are TGTGCCAGCAGCTCGGACTGGAACAATGAGCAGTTCTTC. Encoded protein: CASSSDWNNEQFF.

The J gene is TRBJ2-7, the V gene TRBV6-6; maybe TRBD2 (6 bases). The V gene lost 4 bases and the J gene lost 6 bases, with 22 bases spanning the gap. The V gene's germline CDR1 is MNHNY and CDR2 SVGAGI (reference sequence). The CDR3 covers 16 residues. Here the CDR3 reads CASSFRTTRDRGEQYF. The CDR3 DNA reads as TGTGCCAGCAGTTTCAGGACTACCAGAGATCGAGGCGAGCAGTACTTC.

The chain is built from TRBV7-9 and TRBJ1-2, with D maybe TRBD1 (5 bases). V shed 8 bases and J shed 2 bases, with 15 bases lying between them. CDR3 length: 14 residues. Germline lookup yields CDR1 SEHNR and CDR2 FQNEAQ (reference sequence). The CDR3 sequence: CASSEGAGNYGYTF. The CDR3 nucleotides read TGTGCCAGCTCCGAAGGGGCCGGGAACTATGGCTACACCTTC.

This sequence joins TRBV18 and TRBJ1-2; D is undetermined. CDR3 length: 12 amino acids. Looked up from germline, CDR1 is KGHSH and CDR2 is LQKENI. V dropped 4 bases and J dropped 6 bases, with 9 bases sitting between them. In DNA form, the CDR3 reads TGTGCCAGCTCACAACAGCCAGATGGCTACACCTTC. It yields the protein CASSQQPDGYTF.

The CDR3 region has the DNA TGTGCCAGCAGATCGGACAGGGCCAACTATGGCTACACCTTC. Protein sequence: CASRSDRANYGYTF. The chain recombines TRBV9 with TRBJ1-2; 8 nucleotides align to TRBD1. CDR1 and CDR2 (germline): SGDLS, YYNGEE. The junction had 5 bases not matched to a gene; V was cut back by 5 bases and J by 2 bases. The CDR3 loop spans 14 amino acids.

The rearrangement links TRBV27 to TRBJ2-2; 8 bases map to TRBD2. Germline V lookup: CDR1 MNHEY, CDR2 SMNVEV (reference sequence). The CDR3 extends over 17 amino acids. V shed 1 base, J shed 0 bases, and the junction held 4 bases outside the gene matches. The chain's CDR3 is CASSLLTGGTNTGELFF. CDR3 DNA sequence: TGTGCCAGCAGTTTATTAACGGGGGGGACGAACACCGGGGAGCTGTTTTTT.

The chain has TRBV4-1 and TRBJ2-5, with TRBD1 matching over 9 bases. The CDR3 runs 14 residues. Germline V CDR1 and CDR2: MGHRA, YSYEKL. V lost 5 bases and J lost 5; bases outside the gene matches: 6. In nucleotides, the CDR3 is TGCGCCAGCAGCTCCCGGGACAGGGACGAGACCCAGTACTTC. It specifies CASSSRDRDETQYF.

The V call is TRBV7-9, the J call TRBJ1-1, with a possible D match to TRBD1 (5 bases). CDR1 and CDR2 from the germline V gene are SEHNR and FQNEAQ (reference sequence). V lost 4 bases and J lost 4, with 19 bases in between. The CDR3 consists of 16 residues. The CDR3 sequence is CASSSPGAGGGTEAFF. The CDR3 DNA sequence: TGTGCCAGCAGCTCACCCGGTGCGGGGGGGGGCACTGAAGCTTTCTTT.

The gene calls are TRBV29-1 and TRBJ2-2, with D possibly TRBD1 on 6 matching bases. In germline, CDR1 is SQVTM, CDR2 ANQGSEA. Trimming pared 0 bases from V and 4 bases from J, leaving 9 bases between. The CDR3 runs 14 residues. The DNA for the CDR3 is TGCAGCGTTGAAGAGGGGGCGGGCACCGGGGAGCTGTTTTTT. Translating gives CSVEEGAGTGELFF.

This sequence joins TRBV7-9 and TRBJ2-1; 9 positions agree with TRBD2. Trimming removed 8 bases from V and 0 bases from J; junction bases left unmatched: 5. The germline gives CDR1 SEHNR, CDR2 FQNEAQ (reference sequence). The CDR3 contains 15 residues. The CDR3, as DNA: TGTGCCAGCGGACTAGCGCCTACCTCCTACAATGAGCAGTTCTTC. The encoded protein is CASGLAPTSYNEQFF.

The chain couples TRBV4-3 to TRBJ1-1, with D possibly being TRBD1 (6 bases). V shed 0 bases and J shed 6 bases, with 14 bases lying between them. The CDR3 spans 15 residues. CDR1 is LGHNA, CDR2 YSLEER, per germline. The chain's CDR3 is CASSQDRRTAAEAFF. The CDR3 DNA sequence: TGCGCCAGCAGCCAAGATCGAAGGACAGCGGCTGAAGCTTTCTTT.

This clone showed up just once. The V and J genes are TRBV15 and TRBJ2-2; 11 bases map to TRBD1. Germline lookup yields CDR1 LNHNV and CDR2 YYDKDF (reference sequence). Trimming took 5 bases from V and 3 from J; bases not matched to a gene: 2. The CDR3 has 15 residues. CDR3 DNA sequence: TGTGCCACCAGCGGGACAGGGGGGGACACCGGGGAGCTGTTTTTT. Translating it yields CATSGTGGDTGELFF.

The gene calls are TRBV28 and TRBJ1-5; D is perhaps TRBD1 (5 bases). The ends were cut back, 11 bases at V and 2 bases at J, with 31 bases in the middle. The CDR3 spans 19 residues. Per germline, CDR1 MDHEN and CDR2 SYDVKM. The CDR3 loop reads CAASPFFDPQGWGNQPQHF. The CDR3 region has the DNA TGTGCCGCCTCTCCTTTCTTTGACCCCCAGGGCTGGGGCAATCAGCCCCAGCATTTT.

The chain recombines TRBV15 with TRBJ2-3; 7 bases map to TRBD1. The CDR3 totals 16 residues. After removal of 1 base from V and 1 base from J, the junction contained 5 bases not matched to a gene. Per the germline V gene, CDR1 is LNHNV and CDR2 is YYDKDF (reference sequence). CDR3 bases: TGTGCCACCAGCAGAGTAGGGCAGGGGGGCACAGATACGCAGTATTTT. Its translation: CATSRVGQGGTDTQYF.

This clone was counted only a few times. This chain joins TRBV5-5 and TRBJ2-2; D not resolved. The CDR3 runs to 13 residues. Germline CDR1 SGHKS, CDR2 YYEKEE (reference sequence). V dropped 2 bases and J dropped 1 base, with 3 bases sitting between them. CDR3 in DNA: TGTGCCAGCAGCTTCGTGAACACCGGGGAGCTGTTTTTT. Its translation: CASSFVNTGELFF.

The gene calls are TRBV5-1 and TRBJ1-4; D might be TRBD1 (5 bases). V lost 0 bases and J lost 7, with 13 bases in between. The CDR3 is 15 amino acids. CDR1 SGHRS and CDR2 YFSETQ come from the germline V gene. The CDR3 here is CASSLAGYGREKLFF. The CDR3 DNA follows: TGCGCCAGCAGCTTGGCAGGGTACGGCCGTGAAAAACTGTTTTTT.

The CDR3 spells CASSQFWQGDFGGYTF. The CDR3 nucleotides read TGCGCCAGCAGCCAATTTTGGCAGGGAGACTTCGGAGGCTACACCTTC. J is TRBJ1-2 and V is TRBV4-3; TRBD1 might be the D (5 bases). Per the germline V gene, CDR1 is LGHNA and CDR2 is YSLEER. The CDR3 contains 16 residues. Trimming shortened V by 2 bases and J by 8 bases, and 21 bases separated the two germline ends.

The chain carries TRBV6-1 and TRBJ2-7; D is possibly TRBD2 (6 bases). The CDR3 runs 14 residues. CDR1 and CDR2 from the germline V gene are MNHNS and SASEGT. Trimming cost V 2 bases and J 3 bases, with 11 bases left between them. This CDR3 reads CASSEYPGVYEQYF. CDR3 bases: TGTGCCAGCAGTGAATACCCGGGGGTCTACGAGCAGTACTTC.

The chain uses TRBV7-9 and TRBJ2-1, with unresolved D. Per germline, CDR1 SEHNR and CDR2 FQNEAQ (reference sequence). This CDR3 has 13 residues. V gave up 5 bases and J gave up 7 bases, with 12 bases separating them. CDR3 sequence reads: CASSPVDINEQFF. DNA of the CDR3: TGTGCCAGCAGCCCGGTTGACATTAATGAGCAGTTCTTC.

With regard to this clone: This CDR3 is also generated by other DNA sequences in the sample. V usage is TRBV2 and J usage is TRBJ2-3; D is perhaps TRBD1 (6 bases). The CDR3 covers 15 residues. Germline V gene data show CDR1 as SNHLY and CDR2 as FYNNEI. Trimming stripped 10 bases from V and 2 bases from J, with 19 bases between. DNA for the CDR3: TGTGCCAACCTGGACCCCGGACAGCTCACAGATACGCAGTATTTT. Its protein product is CANLDPGQLTDTQYF.

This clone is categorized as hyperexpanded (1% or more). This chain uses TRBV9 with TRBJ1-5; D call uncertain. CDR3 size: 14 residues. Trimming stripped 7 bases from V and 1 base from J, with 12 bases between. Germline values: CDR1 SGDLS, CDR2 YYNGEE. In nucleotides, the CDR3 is TGTGCCAGCGCGTCATGGGGAAGCAATCAGCCCCAGCATTTT. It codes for CASASWGSNQPQHF.

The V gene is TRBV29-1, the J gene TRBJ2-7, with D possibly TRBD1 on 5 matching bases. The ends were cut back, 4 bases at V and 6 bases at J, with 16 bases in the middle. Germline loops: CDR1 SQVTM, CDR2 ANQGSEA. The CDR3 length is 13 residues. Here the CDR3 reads CSVGQTVGVEQYF. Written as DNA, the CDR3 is TGCAGCGTTGGGCAGACCGTAGGGGTCGAGCAGTACTTC.

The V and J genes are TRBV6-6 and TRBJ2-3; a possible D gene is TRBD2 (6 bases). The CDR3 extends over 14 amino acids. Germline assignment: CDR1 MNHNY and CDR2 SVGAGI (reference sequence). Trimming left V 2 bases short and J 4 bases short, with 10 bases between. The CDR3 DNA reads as TGTGCCAGCAGTTACGCGGGGCCAGCAGATACGCAGTATTTT. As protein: CASSYAGPADTQYF.

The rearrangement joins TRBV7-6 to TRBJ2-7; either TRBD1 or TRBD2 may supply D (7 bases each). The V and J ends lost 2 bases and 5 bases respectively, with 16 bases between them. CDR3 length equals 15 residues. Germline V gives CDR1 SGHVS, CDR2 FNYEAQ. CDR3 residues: CASSLSAGGVDEQYF. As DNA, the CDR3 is TGTGCCAGCAGCTTATCGGCAGGGGGGGTGGACGAGCAGTACTTC. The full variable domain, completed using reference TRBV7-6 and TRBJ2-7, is GAGVSQSPRYKVTKRGQDVALRCDPISGHVSLYWYRQALGQGPEFLTYFNYEAQQDKSGLPNDRFSAERPEGSISTLTIQRTEQRDSAMYRCASSLSAGGVDEQYFGPGTRLTVT.